The 27 T cell receptor beta chains reported below all come from one sample, sequenced in a study of cytomegalovirus exposure and HLA in healthy donors. The study ran its PCR with 60 Vbeta and 13 Jbeta primers. Clones were read by immunoSEQ multiplex PCR, and TCRdb kept only the in-frame ones, dropping some. The sample yields approximately 150,000 clones, 76% seen once. The sequenced material came from PBMCs. Receptors originate from a male donor in good health and CMV-seronegative.

V gene TRBV5-4 combines with J gene TRBJ2-1, with 11 bases aligning to TRBD2. The junction had 3 bases not matched to a gene; V was cut back by 3 bases and J by 4 bases. The germline V gene has CDR1 SGHNT and CDR2 YYREEE (reference sequence). CDR3 length equals 15 residues. The CDR3 DNA reads TGTGCCAGCAGCTCTCTAGCGGGAGGTTACAATGAGCAGTTCTTC. It codes for CASSSLAGGYNEQFF. The whole variable domain, remainder taken from reference TRBV5-4 and TRBJ2-1, is ETGVTQSPTHLIKTRGQQVTLRCSSQSGHNTVSWYQQALGQGPQFIFQYYREEENGRGNFPPRFSGLQFPNYSSELNVNALELDDSALYLCASSSLAGGYNEQFFGPGTRLTVL.

The V gene is TRBV6-5, the J gene TRBJ2-5; D is possibly TRBD2 (7 bases). This CDR3 comprises 15 residues. V dropped 1 base and J dropped 4 bases, with 13 bases sitting between them. The germline CDR1 and CDR2 sequences are MNHEY and SVGAGI. The CDR3 here is CASSYLGAGVETQYF. The CDR3 DNA reads TGTGCCAGCAGTTACTTGGGGGCGGGGGTAGAGACCCAGTACTTC.

CDR3 DNA sequence: TGTGCCAGTAGCCAGGACAGGGAATGGACCACTGAAGCTTTCTTT. This encodes CASSQDREWTTEAFF. This chain joins TRBV19 and TRBJ1-1, with 8 bases aligning to TRBD1. The CDR3 is 15 residues long. The junction had 10 bases not matched to a gene; V was cut back by 6 bases and J by 4 bases. CDR1 and CDR2 from the germline V gene are LNHDA and SQIVND (reference sequence).

The CDR3 reads CASSYRGYGYTF. The CDR3 bases are TGTGCCAGCAGTTACAGGGGTTATGGCTACACCTTC. The chain employs TRBV6-5 and TRBJ1-2, with a weak D call TRBD1 (5 bases). V lost 2 bases to trimming and J lost 5 bases, with 6 bases between them. The CDR3 has 12 residues. The germline CDR1 and CDR2 sequences are MNHEY and SVGAGI.

This clone has a handful of counts. V usage is TRBV7-2 and J usage is TRBJ1-1, with D hard to call. Deletions cut 3 bases from V and 3 bases from J, with 2 bases between. CDR1 and CDR2 (germline): SGHTA, FQGNSA. This CDR3 spans 11 amino acids. CDR3 bases: TGTGCCAGCAGCTTCTACACTGAAGCTTTCTTT. Protein sequence: CASSFYTEAFF.

As for this clone: Additional DNA sequences in this sample encode the identical CDR3. This chain connects TRBV6-6 to TRBJ1-5; the match to TRBD1 covers 8 bases. V lost 9 bases, J lost 3 bases, and 7 bases stayed unmatched. Germline V gene sequence: CDR1 MNHNY, CDR2 SVGAGI (reference sequence). This CDR3 comprises 14 residues. CDR3 residues: CASTRDRPNQPQHF. The CDR3, as DNA: TGTGCCAGTACCCGGGACAGGCCCAATCAGCCCCAGCATTTT.

V gene TRBV27 combines with J gene TRBJ1-3; D perhaps matches TRBD1 (6 bases). Trimming removed 5 bases at V and 2 bases at J, with 13 bases between. Looked up from germline, CDR1 is MNHEY and CDR2 is SMNVEV (reference sequence). The CDR3 consists of 15 residues. CDR3 in DNA: TGTGCCAGCAGTCTTACAGGGATCCCTGGAAACACCATATATTTT. It yields the protein CASSLTGIPGNTIYF.

The genes are TRBV5-1 and TRBJ1-1, with 9 bases identical to TRBD1. Losses at the gene ends were 0 bases for V and 0 bases for J; bases not matched to a gene: 3. CDR3 length: 16 amino acids. Germline loops: CDR1 SGHRS, CDR2 YFSETQ. The CDR3 sequence is CASSLVTGGMNTEAFF. CDR3 in DNA: TGCGCCAGCAGCTTGGTTACAGGGGGCATGAACACTGAAGCTTTCTTT.

The chain carries TRBV5-5 and TRBJ2-1; 9 bases are a match to TRBD2. This CDR3 has 16 residues. From germline, CDR1 is SGHKS and CDR2 YYEKEE (reference sequence). J lost 6 bases, V lost 3 bases, and 10 bases had no gene match. CDR3 sequence: CASSWGETSGSNEQFF. The CDR3 bases are TGTGCCAGCAGCTGGGGCGAAACTAGCGGGTCCAATGAGCAGTTCTTC. Filled out from reference TRBV5-5 and TRBJ2-1, the complete variable domain reads DAGVTQSPTHLIKTRGQQVTLRCSPISGHKSVSWYQQVLGQGPQFIFQYYEKEERGRGNFPDRFSARQFPNYSSELNVNALLLGDSALYLCASSWGETSGSNEQFFGPGTRLTVL.

The V gene is TRBV19, the J gene TRBJ2-1; D is possibly TRBD2 (5 bases). The V gene's germline CDR1 is LNHDA and CDR2 SQIVND (reference sequence). With 3 bases removed from V and 0 bases from J, the gap between germline ends came to 12 bases. This CDR3 has 16 residues. The CDR3 nucleotides read TGTGCCAGTAGTATTATGCGGGTTCGCTCCTACAATGAGCAGTTCTTC. As protein: CASSIMRVRSYNEQFF.

The chain joins TRBV5-1 to TRBJ2-6; 9 nucleotides align to TRBD2. The CDR3 length is 17 residues. Germline CDR1 and CDR2: SGHRS and YFSETQ. V lost 2 bases to trimming and J lost 0 bases; unmatched junction nucleotides: 3. For the CDR3, the DNA is TGCGCCAGCAGCTTCCTAGCGGGGAACTCTGGGGCCAACGTCCTGACTTTC. It specifies CASSFLAGNSGANVLTF. Filled out from reference TRBV5-1 and TRBJ2-6, the complete variable domain reads KAGVTQTPRYLIKTRGQQVTLSCSPISGHRSVSWYQQTPGQGLQFLFEYFSETQRNKGNFPGRFSGRQFSNSRSEMNVSTLELGDSALYLCASSFLAGNSGANVLTFGAGSRLTVL.

The genes are TRBV19 and TRBJ1-1; 12 bases fit TRBD1. The V and J ends lost 5 bases and 2 bases, in that order; junction bases with no gene match: 6. This CDR3 is built from 16 residues. CDR1 is LNHDA, CDR2 SQIVND, per germline (reference sequence). The chain's CDR3 is CASSFRGTGGNTEAFF. The CDR3 coding sequence is TGTGCCAGTAGTTTCCGAGGGACAGGGGGCAACACTGAAGCTTTCTTT.

Concerning this clone itself: One end of the junction is discordant with germline, which a read error may explain. The J gene is TRBJ1-2, the V gene TRBV7-9; D is ambiguous. Germline V gives CDR1 SEHNR, CDR2 FQNEAQ (reference sequence). This CDR3 spans 15 amino acids. The CDR3 DNA is TGTTCCAGCAGCTTTCAGGAGGGAGGGTCCTATGGCTACACCTTC. It encodes CSSSFQEGGSYGYTF. Variable domain in full (rest from reference TRBV7-9 and TRBJ1-2): DTGVSQNPRHKITKRGQNVTFRCDPISEHNRLYWYRQTLGQGPEFLTYFQNEAQLEKSRLLSDRFSAERPKGSFSTLEIQRTEQGDSAMYLCSSSFQEGGSYGYTFGSGTRLTVV.

This chain links TRBV2 with TRBJ1-2, with D possibly being TRBD1 (5 bases). Trimming pared 7 bases from V and 4 bases from J, leaving 10 bases between. The CDR3 has 12 residues. The germline V gene has CDR1 SNHLY and CDR2 FYNNEI. The CDR3 here is CASMRQSYGYTF. CDR3 bases: TGTGCCAGCATGAGACAGTCCTATGGCTACACCTTC.

The chain combines TRBV19 with TRBJ1-5; D call uncertain. Germline-derived CDR1 and CDR2 are LNHDA and SQIVND (reference sequence). The CDR3 is made up of 15 amino acids. The germline V and J ends were trimmed by 7 bases and 7 bases, with 20 bases remaining between them. The CDR3, as DNA: TGTGCCAGTACCCCCAGACCGGGAGTTGGACAGCCCCAGCATTTT. It encodes CASTPRPGVGQPQHF. The whole variable domain, filled in from reference TRBV19 and TRBJ1-5, reads DGGITQSPKYLFRKEGQNVTLSCEQNLNHDAMYWYRQDPGQGLRLIYYSQIVNDFQKGDIAEGYSVSREKKESFPLTVTSAQKNPTAFYLCASTPRPGVGQPQHFGDGTRLSIL.

This clone showed up just once. The CDR3 DNA sequence: TGCAGCGTTTTTAGCGGGGGATCGACCTACGAGCAGTACTTC. Translating gives CSVFSGGSTYEQYF. The chain employs TRBV29-1 and TRBJ2-7, with 9 bases that match TRBD2. CDR1 and CDR2 (germline): SQVTM, ANQGSEA. The CDR3 consists of 14 residues. The V and J ends lost 5 bases and 2 bases, in that order; junction bases with no gene match: 7.

This clone was detected once. Here the CDR3 reads CASSLELGLRGGYGYTF. CDR3 in DNA: TGTGCCAGCAGCTTAGAGCTTGGTCTACGGGGGGGCTATGGCTACACCTTC. The rearrangement links TRBV7-9 to TRBJ1-2; D may be TRBD1 (5 bases). Looked up from germline, CDR1 is SEHNR and CDR2 is FQNEAQ (reference sequence). V dropped 1 base and J dropped 4 bases, with 19 bases sitting between them. CDR3 length: 17 residues.

V is TRBV28 and J is TRBJ2-1; no definite D call. CDR1 and CDR2 from the germline V gene are MDHEN and SYDVKM. V lost 7 bases and J lost 0, with 13 bases in between. CDR3 length equals 15 residues. The CDR3 here is CASIQVPVSYNEQFF. CDR3 DNA: TGTGCCAGCATTCAAGTCCCGGTCTCCTACAATGAGCAGTTCTTC.

The chain carries TRBV19 and TRBJ2-4; 10 bases are a match to TRBD1. Germline V lookup: CDR1 LNHDA, CDR2 SQIVND (reference sequence). J lost 6 bases, V lost 7 bases, and 12 bases had no gene match. The CDR3 is 16 amino acids. CDR3 DNA sequence: TGTGCCAGTACCAAGGGGACAGGGGTTGGTGGAAACATTCAGTACTTC. This codes for CASTKGTGVGGNIQYF. Full variable domain (remainder filled in from reference TRBV19 and TRBJ2-4): DGGITQSPKYLFRKEGQNVTLSCEQNLNHDAMYWYRQDPGQGLRLIYYSQIVNDFQKGDIAEGYSVSREKKESFPLTVTSAQKNPTAFYLCASTKGTGVGGNIQYFGAGTRLSVL.

The count of this clone is one. The chain links TRBV28 to TRBJ2-1; the match to TRBD2 covers 9 bases. Trimming at V came to 7 bases and at J to 6 bases, leaving 7 bases not matched to a gene. The CDR3 runs to 14 residues. The germline CDR1 and CDR2 sequences are MDHEN and SYDVKM. CDR3 nucleotide sequence: TGTGCCAGCACGAGAGGCGGGGGGGCCAATGAGCAGTTCTTC. Protein: CASTRGGGANEQFF.

The chain recombines TRBV7-2 with TRBJ2-1; 10 bases match TRBD2. Germline V CDR1 and CDR2: SGHTA, FQGNSA. The CDR3 is 13 amino acids. With 9 bases clipped from V and 4 bases from J, the junction kept 3 bases outside the gene matches. The CDR3 region has the DNA TGTGCCAGTAGGACTAGCGGATACAATGAGCAGTTCTTC. This translates into CASRTSGYNEQFF.

The V gene is TRBV5-4, the J gene TRBJ2-7; 8 nucleotides agree with TRBD2. This CDR3 spans 14 amino acids. Germline values: CDR1 SGHNT, CDR2 YYREEE (reference sequence). V lost 3 bases, J lost 5 bases, and 7 bases stayed unmatched. CDR3 protein: CASSWERETNEQYF. The CDR3 DNA reads as TGTGCCAGCAGCTGGGAGCGGGAGACCAACGAGCAGTACTTC. Variable domain in full (rest from reference TRBV5-4 and TRBJ2-7): ETGVTQSPTHLIKTRGQQVTLRCSSQSGHNTVSWYQQALGQGPQFIFQYYREEENGRGNFPPRFSGLQFPNYSSELNVNALELDDSALYLCASSWERETNEQYFGPGTRLTVT.

CDR3 DNA: TGCGCCAGCACCGAACCGGGACACAGCTCCTACGAGCAGTACTTC. This gives the protein CASTEPGHSSYEQYF. The chain couples TRBV23-1 to TRBJ2-7; D might be TRBD1 (6 bases). TRBV23-1 is sorted into the ORF group, with uncertain function. Between the trimmed V and J ends, which lost 7 bases and 0 bases, there was a span of 16 bases. The CDR3 contains 15 residues.

J is TRBJ2-1 and V is TRBV18; tentative D call: TRBD1 (6 bases). The CDR3 extends over 13 amino acids. Per the germline V gene, CDR1 is KGHSH and CDR2 is LQKENI. Trimming shortened V by 3 bases and J by 9 bases, and 12 bases separated the two germline ends. The CDR3 here is CASSPGDMGEQFF. The CDR3 nucleotides read TGTGCCAGCTCACCCGGGGACATGGGTGAGCAGTTCTTC.

The chain employs TRBV19 and TRBJ2-7; 10 nucleotides match TRBD1. Losses at the gene ends were 5 bases for V and 0 bases for J; bases not matched to a gene: 16. In germline, CDR1 is LNHDA, CDR2 SQIVND (reference sequence). CDR3 length equals 19 residues. The CDR3, as DNA: TGTGCCAGTAGTGTTCTCCACTCATTGACAGGGGGCGCCTCCTACGAGCAGTACTTC. Translation gives CASSVLHSLTGGASYEQYF.

The V gene is TRBV5-4, the J gene TRBJ2-7; 8 bases are a match to TRBD1. The CDR3 has 17 residues. V shed 3 bases, J shed 3 bases, and the junction held 14 bases outside the gene matches. Germline values: CDR1 SGHNT, CDR2 YYREEE (reference sequence). Here the CDR3 DNA reads TGTGCCAGCAGCTCTGGCCCCCGGGACAGGTCTGGCTACGAGCAGTACTTC. It yields the protein CASSSGPRDRSGYEQYF.

The chain couples TRBV7-2 to TRBJ2-7, with D maybe TRBD1 (6 bases). V was cut by 3 bases and J by 5 bases, with 17 bases left in between. Germline-derived CDR1 and CDR2 are SGHTA and FQGNSA. The CDR3 is 15 amino acids. CDR3 region: CASSFRGPTGDEQYF. CDR3 coding DNA: TGTGCCAGCAGCTTCAGGGGACCGACGGGTGACGAGCAGTACTTC. Based on the CDR3 plus reference TRBV7-2 and TRBJ2-7, the full variable domain is GAGVSQSPSNKVTEKGKDVELRCDPISGHTALYWYRQSLGQGLEFLIYFQGNSAPDKSGLPSDRFSAERTGGSVSTLTIQRTQQEDSAVYLCASSFRGPTGDEQYFGPGTRLTVT.